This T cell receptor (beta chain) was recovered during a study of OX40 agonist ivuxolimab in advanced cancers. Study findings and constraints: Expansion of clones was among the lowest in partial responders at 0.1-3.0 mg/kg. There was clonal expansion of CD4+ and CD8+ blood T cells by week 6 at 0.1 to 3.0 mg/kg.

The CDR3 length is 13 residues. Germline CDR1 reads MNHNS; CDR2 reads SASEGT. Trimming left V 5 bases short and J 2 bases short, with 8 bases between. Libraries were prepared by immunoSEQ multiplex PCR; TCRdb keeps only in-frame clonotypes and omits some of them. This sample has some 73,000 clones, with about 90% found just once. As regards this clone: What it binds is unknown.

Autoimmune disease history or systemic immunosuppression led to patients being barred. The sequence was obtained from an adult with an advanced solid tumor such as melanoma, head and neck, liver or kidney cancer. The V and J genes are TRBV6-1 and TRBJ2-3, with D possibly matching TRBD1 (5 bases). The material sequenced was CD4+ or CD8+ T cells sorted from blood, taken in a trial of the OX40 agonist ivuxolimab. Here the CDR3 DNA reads TGTGCCAGCAGTACCAGGGCCACAGATACGCAGTATTTT. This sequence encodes CASSTRATDTQYF.